These T cell receptor beta chains were read from a single sample in a study of control samples from healthy donors and cancer patients. Data came from immunoSEQ multiplex PCR; TCRdb stores just in-frame clones and leaves some out. The sample yields over 200,000 clones, around 80% seen once. Input material: PBMCs. The receptors shown here come from a woman aged 60 to 75 with lung cancer. Both conserved end residues are part of each CDR3. Fields, in order: V gene, J gene, clone size, D gene, CDR3 protein, CDR3 DNA. D genes are given only for firm matches. Expanded clones are given a class, and other clones once, few, many or no size at all.

v_call: TRBV24-1
j_call: TRBJ1-2
clone_size: once
d_call: NA
cdr3_aa: CATSGGGGYGYTF
cdr3_nt: TGTGCCACCAGTGGGGGAGGGGGCTATGGCTACACCTTC

v_call: TRBV7-9
j_call: TRBJ1-2
clone_size: NA
d_call: TRBD1
cdr3_aa: CASSRRTGSSQNYGYTF
cdr3_nt: TGTGCCAGCAGCCGACGGACAGGATCCTCCCAAAACTATGGCTACACCTTC

v_call: TRBV11-3
j_call: TRBJ2-1
clone_size: NA
d_call: NA
cdr3_aa: CASSPRAGGPASYNEQFF
cdr3_nt: TGTGCCAGCAGCCCCCGGGCGGGCGGGCCTGCCTCCTACAATGAGCAGTTCTTC

v_call: TRBV18
j_call: TRBJ2-7
clone_size: NA
d_call: TRBD1
cdr3_aa: CASSPRQGDEQYF
cdr3_nt: TGTGCCAGCTCACCTAGACAGGGGGACGAGCAGTACTTC

v_call: TRBV30
j_call: TRBJ2-5
clone_size: NA
d_call: TRBD2
cdr3_aa: CAWSVGLAGGKETQYF
cdr3_nt: TGTGCCTGGAGTGTAGGGCTAGCGGGAGGAAAAGAGACCCAGTACTTC

v_call: TRBV19
j_call: TRBJ1-1
clone_size: NA
d_call: NA
cdr3_aa: CASSPSSGGNTEAFF
cdr3_nt: TGTGCCAGTAGCCCGAGTAGTGGGGGAAACACTGAAGCTTTCTTT

v_call: TRBV5-1
j_call: TRBJ2-5
clone_size: NA
d_call: TRBD2
cdr3_aa: CASSTRPASGGNQETQYF
cdr3_nt: TGCGCCAGCAGCACGCGCCCGGCGAGCGGGGGAAACCAAGAGACCCAGTACTTC

v_call: TRBV7-9
j_call: TRBJ1-1
clone_size: NA
d_call: TRBD1
cdr3_aa: CASSPQGQGAFF
cdr3_nt: TGTGCCAGCAGCCCCCAGGGACAGGGGGCTTTCTTT

v_call: TRBV25-1
j_call: TRBJ2-1
clone_size: NA
d_call: TRBD1
cdr3_aa: CASSTGGGNEQFF
cdr3_nt: TGTGCCAGCAGTACAGGGGGCGGGAATGAGCAGTTCTTC

v_call: TRBV10-3
j_call: TRBJ1-3
clone_size: NA
d_call: NA
cdr3_aa: CAISGSSGNTIYF
cdr3_nt: TGTGCCATCAGTGGCAGCTCTGGAAACACCATATATTTT

v_call: TRBV18
j_call: TRBJ1-4
clone_size: NA
d_call: TRBD1
cdr3_aa: CASSELTGTVNEKLFF
cdr3_nt: TGTGCCAGCTCAGAACTAACCGGGACAGTAAATGAAAAACTGTTTTTT

v_call: TRBV12-3/TRBV12-4
j_call: TRBJ1-5
clone_size: NA
d_call: NA
cdr3_aa: CASIRDNHQPQHF
cdr3_nt: TGTGCCAGCATCAGGGACAATCATCAGCCCCAGCATTTT

v_call: TRBV2
j_call: TRBJ2-5
clone_size: NA
d_call: NA
cdr3_aa: CASNRGPQETQYF
cdr3_nt: TGTGCCAGCAATCGGGGACCGCAAGAGACCCAGTACTTC

v_call: TRBV23-1
j_call: TRBJ2-7
clone_size: once
d_call: NA
cdr3_aa: CASSPEFLHEQYF
cdr3_nt: TGCGCCAGCAGCCCCGAGTTTCTCCACGAGCAGTACTTC

v_call: TRBV5-1
j_call: TRBJ2-7
clone_size: NA
d_call: NA
cdr3_aa: CASSQSDGYEQYF
cdr3_nt: TGCGCCAGCAGTCAGAGTGACGGATACGAGCAGTACTTC

v_call: TRBV10-2
j_call: TRBJ1-5
clone_size: NA
d_call: NA
cdr3_aa: CASIGQFNQPQHF
cdr3_nt: TGCGCCAGCATAGGGCAGTTCAATCAGCCCCAGCATTTT

v_call: TRBV28
j_call: TRBJ2-5
clone_size: once
d_call: NA
cdr3_aa: CASSTPGTPNQGTQYF
cdr3_nt: TGTGCCAGCAGCACCCCGGGGACCCCGAATCAGGGGACCCAGTACTTC

v_call: TRBV20-1
j_call: TRBJ1-4
clone_size: once
d_call: NA
cdr3_aa: CSASRTANEKLFF
cdr3_nt: TGCAGTGCTAGTCGGACAGCCAATGAAAAACTGTTTTTT

v_call: TRBV7-3
j_call: TRBJ1-3
clone_size: once
d_call: NA
cdr3_aa: CASSPTGHPSGNTIYF
cdr3_nt: TGTGCCAGCAGCCCGACAGGTCACCCTTCTGGAAACACCATATATTTT

v_call: TRBV6-2/TRBV6-3
j_call: TRBJ1-4
clone_size: NA
d_call: TRBD1
cdr3_aa: CASSTTGVNEKLFF
cdr3_nt: TGTGCCAGCAGTACGACAGGGGTAAATGAAAAACTGTTTTTT